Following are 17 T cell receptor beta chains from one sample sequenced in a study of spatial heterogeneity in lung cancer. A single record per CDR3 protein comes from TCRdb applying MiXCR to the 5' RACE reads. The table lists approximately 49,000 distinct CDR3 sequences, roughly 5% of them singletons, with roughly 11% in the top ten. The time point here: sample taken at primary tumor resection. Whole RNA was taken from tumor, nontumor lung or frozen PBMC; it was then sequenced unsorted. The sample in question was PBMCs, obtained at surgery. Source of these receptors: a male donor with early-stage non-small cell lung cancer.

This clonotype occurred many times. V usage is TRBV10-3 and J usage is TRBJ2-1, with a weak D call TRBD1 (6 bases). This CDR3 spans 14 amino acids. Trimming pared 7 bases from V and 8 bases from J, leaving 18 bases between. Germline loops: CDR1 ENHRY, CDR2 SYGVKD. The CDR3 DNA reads TGTGCCATCAAGGAAAGGACAGAAGGGGATGAGCAGTTCTTC. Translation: CAIKERTEGDEQFF.

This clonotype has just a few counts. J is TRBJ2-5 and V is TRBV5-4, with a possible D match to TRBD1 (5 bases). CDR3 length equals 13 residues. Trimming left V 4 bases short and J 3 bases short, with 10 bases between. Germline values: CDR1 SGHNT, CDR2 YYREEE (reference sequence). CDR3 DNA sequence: TGTGCCAGCAGCGGTCCAGGGAAAGAGACCCAGTACTTC. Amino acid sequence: CASSGPGKETQYF.

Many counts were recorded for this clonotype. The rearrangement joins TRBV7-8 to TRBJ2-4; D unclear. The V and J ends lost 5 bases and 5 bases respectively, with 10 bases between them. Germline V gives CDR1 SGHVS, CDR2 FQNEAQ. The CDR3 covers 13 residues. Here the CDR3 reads CASSPSQENIQYF. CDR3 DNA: TGTGCCAGCAGCCCAAGTCAGGAAAACATTCAGTACTTC.

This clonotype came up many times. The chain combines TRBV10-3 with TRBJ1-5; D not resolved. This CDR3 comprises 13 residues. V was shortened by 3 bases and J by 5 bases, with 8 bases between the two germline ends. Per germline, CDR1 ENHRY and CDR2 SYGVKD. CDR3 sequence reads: CAISEQKDQPQHF. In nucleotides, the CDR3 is TGTGCCATCAGTGAACAGAAAGATCAGCCCCAGCATTTT.

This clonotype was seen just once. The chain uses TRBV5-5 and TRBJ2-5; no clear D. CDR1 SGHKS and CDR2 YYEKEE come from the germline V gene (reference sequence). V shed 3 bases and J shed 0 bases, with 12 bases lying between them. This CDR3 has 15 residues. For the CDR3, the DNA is TGTGCCAGCAGCTCCTTGGACGGAGACCAAGAGACCCAGTACTTC. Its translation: CASSSLDGDQETQYF.

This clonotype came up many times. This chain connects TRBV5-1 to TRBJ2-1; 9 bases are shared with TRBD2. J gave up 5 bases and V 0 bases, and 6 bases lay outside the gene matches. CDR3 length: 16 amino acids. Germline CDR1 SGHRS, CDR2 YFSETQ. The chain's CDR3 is CASSLGLAGRNNEQFF. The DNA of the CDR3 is TGCGCCAGCAGCTTGGGTCTAGCGGGACGAAACAATGAGCAGTTCTTC.

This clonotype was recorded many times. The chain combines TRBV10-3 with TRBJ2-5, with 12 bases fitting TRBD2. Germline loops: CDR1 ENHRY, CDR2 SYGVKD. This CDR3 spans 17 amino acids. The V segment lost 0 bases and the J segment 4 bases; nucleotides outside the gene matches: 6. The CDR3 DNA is TGTGCCATCAGTGAGTCCGTGACTAGCGGGAGAGGAGAGACCCAGTACTTC. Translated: CAISESVTSGRGETQYF.

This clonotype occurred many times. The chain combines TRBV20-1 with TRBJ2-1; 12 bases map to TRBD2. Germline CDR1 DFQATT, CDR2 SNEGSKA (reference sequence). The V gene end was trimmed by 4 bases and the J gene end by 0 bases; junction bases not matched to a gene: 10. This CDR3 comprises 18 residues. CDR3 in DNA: TGCAGTGCTACCTCCGGGACTAGCGGGTACTACTCCTACAATGAGCAGTTCTTC. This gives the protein CSATSGTSGYYSYNEQFF.

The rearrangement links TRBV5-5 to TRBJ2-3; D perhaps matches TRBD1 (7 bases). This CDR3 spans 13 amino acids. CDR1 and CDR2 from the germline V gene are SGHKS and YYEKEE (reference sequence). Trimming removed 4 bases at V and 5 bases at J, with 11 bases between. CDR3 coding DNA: TGTGCCAGCAGCGTCCAGGGGGGAGATACGCAGTATTTT. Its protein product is CASSVQGGDTQYF.

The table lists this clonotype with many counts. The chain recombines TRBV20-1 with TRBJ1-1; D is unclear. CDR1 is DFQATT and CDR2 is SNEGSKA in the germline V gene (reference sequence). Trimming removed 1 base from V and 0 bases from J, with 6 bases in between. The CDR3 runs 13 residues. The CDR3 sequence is CSARGGVNTEAFF. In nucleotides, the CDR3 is TGCAGTGCTAGAGGGGGAGTGAACACTGAAGCTTTCTTT.

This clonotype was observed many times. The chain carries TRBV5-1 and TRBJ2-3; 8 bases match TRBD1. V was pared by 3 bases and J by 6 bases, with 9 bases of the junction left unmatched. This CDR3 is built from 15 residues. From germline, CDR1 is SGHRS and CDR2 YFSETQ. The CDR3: CASSSRGQGGDTQYF. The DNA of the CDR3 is TGCGCCAGCAGCTCCCGCGGACAGGGCGGGGATACGCAGTATTTT.

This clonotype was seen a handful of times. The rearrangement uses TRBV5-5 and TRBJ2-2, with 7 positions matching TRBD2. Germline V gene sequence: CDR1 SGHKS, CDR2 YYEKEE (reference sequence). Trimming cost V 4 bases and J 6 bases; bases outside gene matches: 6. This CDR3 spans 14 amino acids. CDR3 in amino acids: CASSRAGEAGELFF. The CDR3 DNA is TGTGCCAGCAGCAGGGCGGGAGAGGCCGGGGAGCTGTTTTTT.

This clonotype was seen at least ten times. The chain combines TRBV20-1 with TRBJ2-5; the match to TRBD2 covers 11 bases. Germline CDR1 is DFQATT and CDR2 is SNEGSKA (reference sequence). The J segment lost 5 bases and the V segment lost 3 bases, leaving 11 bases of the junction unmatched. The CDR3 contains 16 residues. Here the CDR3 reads CSASPPTSGIGETQYF. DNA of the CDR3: TGCAGTGCTAGCCCCCCGACTAGCGGGATTGGGGAGACCCAGTACTTC.

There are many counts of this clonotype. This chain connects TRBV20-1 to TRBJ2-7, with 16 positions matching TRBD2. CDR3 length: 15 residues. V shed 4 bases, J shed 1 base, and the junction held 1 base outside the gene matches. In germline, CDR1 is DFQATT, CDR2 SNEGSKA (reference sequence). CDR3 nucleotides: TGCAGTGCTACGGGACTAGCGGGAGGGTCCTACGAGCAGTACTTC. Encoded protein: CSATGLAGGSYEQYF.

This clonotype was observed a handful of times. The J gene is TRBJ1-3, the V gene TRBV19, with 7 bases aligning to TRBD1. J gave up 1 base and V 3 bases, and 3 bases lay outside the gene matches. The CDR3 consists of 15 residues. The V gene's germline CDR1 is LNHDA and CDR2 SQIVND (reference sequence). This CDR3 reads CASSIGTASGNTIYF. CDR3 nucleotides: TGTGCCAGTAGTATCGGGACAGCTTCTGGAAACACCATATATTTT.

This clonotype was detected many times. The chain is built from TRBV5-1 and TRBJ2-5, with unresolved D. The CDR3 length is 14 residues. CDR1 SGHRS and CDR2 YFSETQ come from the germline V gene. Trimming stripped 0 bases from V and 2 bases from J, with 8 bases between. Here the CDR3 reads CASSLVAVQETQYF. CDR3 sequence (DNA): TGCGCCAGCAGCTTGGTGGCGGTGCAAGAGACCCAGTACTTC.

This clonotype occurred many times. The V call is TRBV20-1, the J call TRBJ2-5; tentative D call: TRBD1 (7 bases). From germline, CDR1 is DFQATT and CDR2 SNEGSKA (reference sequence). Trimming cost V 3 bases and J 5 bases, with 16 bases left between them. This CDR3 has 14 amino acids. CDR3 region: CSASLGGGAETQYF. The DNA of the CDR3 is TGCAGTGCTAGTCTTGGAGGGGGCGCGGAGACCCAGTACTTC.